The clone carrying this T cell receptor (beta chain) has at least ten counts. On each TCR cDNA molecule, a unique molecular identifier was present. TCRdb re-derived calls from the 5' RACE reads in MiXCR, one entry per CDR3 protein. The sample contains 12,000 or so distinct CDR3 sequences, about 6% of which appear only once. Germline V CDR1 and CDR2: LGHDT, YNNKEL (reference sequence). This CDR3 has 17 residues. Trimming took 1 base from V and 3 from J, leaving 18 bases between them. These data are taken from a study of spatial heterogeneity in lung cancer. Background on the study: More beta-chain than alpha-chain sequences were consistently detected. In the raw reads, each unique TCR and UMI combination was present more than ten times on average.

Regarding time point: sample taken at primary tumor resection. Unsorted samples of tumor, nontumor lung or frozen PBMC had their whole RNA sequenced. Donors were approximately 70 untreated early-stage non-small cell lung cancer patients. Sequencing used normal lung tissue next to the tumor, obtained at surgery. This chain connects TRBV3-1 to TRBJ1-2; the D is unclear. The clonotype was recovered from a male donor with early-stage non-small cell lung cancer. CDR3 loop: CASSQGPVGLLDYGYTF. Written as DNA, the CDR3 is TGTGCCAGCAGCCAAGGTCCGGTGGGCCTCCTGGACTATGGCTACACCTTC.